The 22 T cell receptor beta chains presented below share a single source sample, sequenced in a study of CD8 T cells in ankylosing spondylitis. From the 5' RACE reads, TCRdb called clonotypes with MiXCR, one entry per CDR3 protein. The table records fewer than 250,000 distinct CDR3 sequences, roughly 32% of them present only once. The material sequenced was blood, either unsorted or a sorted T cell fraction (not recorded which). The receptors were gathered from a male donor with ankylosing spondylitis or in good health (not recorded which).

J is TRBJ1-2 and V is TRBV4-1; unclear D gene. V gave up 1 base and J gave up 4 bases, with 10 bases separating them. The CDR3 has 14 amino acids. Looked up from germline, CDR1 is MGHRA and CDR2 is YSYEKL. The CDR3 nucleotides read TGCGCCAGCAGCCAAGTCTACAGCATCTATGGCTACACCTTC. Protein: CASSQVYSIYGYTF.

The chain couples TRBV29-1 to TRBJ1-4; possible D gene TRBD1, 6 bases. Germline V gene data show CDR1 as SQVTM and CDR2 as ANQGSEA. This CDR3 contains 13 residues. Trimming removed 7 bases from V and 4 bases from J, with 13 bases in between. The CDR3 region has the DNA TGCAGCGCCTCGGACAGTTATAATGAAAAACTGTTTTTT. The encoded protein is CSASDSYNEKLFF. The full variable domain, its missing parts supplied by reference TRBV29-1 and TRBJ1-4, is SAVISQKPSRDICQRGTSLTIQCQVDSQVTMMFWYRQQPGQSLTLIATANQGSEATYESGFVIDKFPISRPNLTFSTLTVSNMSPEDSSIYLCSASDSYNEKLFFGSGTQLSVL.

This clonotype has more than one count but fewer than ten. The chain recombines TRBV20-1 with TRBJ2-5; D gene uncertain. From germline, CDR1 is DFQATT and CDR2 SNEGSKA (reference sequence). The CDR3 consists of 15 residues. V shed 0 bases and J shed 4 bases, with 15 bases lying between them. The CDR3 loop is CSARDQINSLETQYF. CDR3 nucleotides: TGCAGTGCTAGAGATCAAATTAACAGCTTAGAGACCCAGTACTTC.

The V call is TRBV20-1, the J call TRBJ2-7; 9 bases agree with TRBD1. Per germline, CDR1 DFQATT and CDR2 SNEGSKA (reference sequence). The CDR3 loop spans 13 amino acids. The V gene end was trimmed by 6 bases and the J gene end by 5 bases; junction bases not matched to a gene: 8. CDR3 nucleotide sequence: TGCAGTGCACCGACAGGGGGTCGCCACGAGCAGTACTTC. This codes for CSAPTGGRHEQYF.

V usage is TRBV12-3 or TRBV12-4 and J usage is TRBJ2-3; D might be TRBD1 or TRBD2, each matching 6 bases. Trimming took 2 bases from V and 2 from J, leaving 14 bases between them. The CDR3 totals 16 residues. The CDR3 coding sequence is TGTGCCAGCAGTTTATTCGGGGGCCCCGACACAGATACGCAGTATTTT. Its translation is CASSLFGGPDTDTQYF.

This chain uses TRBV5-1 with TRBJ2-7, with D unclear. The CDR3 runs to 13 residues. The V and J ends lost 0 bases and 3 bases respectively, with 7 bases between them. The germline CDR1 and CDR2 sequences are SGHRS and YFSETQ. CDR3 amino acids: CASSLDRLYEQYF. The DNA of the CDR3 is TGCGCCAGCAGCTTGGACAGACTCTACGAGCAGTACTTC. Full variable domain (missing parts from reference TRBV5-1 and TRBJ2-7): KAGVTQTPRYLIKTRGQQVTLSCSPISGHRSVSWYQQTPGQGLQFLFEYFSETQRNKGNFPGRFSGRQFSNSRSEMNVSTLELGDSALYLCASSLDRLYEQYFGPGTRLTVT.

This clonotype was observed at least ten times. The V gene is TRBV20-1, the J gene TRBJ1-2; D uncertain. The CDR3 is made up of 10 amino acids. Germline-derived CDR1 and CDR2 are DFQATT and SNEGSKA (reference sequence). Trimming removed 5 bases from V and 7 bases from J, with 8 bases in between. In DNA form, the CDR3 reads TGCAGTGCTCGAGCAGGTGGCTACACCTTC. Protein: CSARAGGYTF.

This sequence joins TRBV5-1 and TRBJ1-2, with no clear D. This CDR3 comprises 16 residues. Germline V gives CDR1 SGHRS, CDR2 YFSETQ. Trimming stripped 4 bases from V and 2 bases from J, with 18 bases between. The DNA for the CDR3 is TGCGCCAGCAGCGACTCGATGCGGGGTTCAAACTATGGCTACACCTTC. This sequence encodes CASSDSMRGSNYGYTF.

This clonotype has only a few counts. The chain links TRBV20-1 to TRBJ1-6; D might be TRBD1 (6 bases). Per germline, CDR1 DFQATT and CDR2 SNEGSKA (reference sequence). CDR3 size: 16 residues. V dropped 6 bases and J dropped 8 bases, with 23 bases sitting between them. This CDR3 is CSARRSSAPGDSPLHF. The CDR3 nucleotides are TGCAGTGCACGCAGATCATCAGCCCCAGGGGATTCACCCCTCCACTTT.

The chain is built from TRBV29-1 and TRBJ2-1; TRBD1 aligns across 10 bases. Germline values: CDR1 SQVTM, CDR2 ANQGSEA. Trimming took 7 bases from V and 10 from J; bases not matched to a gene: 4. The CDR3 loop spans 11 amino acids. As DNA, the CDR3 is TGCAGCGCCAGACAGGGGGCCGAGCAGTTCTTC. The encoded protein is CSARQGAEQFF.

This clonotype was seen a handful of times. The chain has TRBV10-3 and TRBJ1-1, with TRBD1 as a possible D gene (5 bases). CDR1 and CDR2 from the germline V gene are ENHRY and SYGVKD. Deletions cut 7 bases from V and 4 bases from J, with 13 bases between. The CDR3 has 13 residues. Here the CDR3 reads CAIKGQGGTEAFF. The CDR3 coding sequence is TGTGCCATCAAAGGGCAGGGCGGCACTGAAGCTTTCTTT.

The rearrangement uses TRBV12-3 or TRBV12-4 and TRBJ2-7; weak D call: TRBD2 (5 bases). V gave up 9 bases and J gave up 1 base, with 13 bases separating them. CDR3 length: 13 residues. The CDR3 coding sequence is TGTGCCAGTTCAGCGGCGCGATCCTACGAGCAGTACTTC. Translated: CASSAARSYEQYF.

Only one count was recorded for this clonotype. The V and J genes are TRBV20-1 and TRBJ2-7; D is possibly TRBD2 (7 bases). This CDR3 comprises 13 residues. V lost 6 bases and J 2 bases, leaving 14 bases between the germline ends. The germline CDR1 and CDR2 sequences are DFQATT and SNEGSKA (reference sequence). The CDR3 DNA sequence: TGCAGTGCCCAAACAGGGACTACCTACGAGCAGTACTTC. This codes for CSAQTGTTYEQYF.

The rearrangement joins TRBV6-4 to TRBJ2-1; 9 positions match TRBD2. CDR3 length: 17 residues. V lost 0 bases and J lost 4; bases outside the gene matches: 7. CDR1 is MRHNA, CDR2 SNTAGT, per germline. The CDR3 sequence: CASSDSLGSGGYNEQFF. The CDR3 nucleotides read TGTGCCAGCAGTGACTCCCTGGGCAGCGGGGGGTACAATGAGCAGTTCTTC.

For the CDR3, the DNA is TGTGCCAGCAGCCATAGGGGGAGGGAGCAGTTCTTC. It is translated as CASSHRGREQFF. V and J are TRBV3-1 and TRBJ2-1; the D gene could be TRBD1 or TRBD2 (6 bases each). Germline-derived CDR1 and CDR2 are LGHDT and YNNKEL (reference sequence). Trimming pared 3 bases from V and 10 bases from J, leaving 10 bases between. The CDR3 spans 12 residues.

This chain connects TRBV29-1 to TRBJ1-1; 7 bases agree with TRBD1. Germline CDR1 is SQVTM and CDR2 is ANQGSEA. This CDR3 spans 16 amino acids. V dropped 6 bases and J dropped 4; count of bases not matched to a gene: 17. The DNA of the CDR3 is TGCAGCGTCGCTAACAGGGGAGCGGGGCAGTTCACTGAAGCTTTCTTT. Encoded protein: CSVANRGAGQFTEAFF. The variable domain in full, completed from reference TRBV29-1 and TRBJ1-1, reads SAVISQKPSRDICQRGTSLTIQCQVDSQVTMMFWYRQQPGQSLTLIATANQGSEATYESGFVIDKFPISRPNLTFSTLTVSNMSPEDSSIYLCSVANRGAGQFTEAFFGQGTRLTVV.

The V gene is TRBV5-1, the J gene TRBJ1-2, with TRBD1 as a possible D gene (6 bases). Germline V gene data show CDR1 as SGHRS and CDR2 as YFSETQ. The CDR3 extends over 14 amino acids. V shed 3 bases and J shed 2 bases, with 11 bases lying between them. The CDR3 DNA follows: TGCGCCAGCAGCTACGGGACATTGAACTATGGCTACACCTTC. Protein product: CASSYGTLNYGYTF.

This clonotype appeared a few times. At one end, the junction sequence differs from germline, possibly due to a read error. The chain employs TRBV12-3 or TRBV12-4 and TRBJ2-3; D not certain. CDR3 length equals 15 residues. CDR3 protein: CASSLEVASTDTQYF. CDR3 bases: TGTGCCAGCAGCTTAGAGGTGGCTAGCACAGATACGCAGTATTTT.

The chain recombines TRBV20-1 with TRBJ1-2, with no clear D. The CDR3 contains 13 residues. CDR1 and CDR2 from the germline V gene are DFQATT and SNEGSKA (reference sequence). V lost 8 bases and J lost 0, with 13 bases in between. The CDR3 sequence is CSTYTPANYGYTF. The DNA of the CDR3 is TGCAGTACCTACACGCCGGCTAACTATGGCTACACCTTC.

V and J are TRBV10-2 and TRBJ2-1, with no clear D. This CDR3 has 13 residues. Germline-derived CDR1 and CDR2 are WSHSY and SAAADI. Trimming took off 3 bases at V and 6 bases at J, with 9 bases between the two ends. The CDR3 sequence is CASSERSSNEQFF. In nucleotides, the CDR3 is TGCGCCAGCAGTGAAAGGAGTTCCAATGAGCAGTTCTTC.

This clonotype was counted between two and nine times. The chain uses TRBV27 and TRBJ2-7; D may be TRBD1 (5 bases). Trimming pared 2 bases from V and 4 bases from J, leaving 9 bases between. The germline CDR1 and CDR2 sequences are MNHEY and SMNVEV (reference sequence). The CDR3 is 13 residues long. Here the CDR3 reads CASSLRQSYEQYF. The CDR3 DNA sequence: TGTGCCAGCAGTTTAAGACAGAGTTACGAGCAGTACTTC.

CDR3 protein: CSAKLSGGDTGELFF. The DNA of the CDR3 is TGCAGTGCTAAGTTAAGCGGGGGGGACACCGGGGAGCTGTTTTTT. This sequence joins TRBV20-1 and TRBJ2-2, with 10 bases that match TRBD2. J gave up 3 bases and V 4 bases, and 5 bases lay outside the gene matches. Germline V gene sequence: CDR1 DFQATT, CDR2 SNEGSKA (reference sequence). The CDR3 contains 15 residues.